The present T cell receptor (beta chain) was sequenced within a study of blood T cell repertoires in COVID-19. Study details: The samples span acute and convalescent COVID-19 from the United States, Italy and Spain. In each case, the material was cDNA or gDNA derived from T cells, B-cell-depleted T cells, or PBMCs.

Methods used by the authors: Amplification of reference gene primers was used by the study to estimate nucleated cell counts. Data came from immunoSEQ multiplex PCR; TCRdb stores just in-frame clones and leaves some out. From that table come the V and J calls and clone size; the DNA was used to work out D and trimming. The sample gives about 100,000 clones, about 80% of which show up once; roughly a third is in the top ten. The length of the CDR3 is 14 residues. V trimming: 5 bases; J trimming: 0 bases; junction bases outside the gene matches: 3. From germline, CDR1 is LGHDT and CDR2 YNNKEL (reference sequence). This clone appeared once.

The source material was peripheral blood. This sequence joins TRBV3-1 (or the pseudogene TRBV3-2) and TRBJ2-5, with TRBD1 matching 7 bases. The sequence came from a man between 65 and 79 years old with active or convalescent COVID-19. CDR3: CASSSGQYQETQYF. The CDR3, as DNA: TGTGCCAGCAGCTCGGGACAGTACCAAGAGACCCAGTACTTC.